These 15 T cell receptor beta chains were sequenced from one sample in a study of blood T cell repertoires in COVID-19. The table came from immunoSEQ multiplex PCR; TCRdb's copy has only in-frame clones and leaves some out. Here the sample spans nearly 250,000 clones, over 75% being singletons. What was sequenced was PBMCs or T cells enriched from blood (not recorded which). Receptor source: a woman aged 50 to 65 with acute COVID-19.

This chain joins TRBV7-2 and TRBJ1-3; D is unclear. The V and J ends lost 1 base and 2 bases respectively, with 12 bases between them. Germline V CDR1 and CDR2: SGHTA, FQGNSA. The CDR3 consists of 16 residues. The CDR3 nucleotides read TGTGCCAGCAGCTTAGATCCCTGGGCCCCTGGAAACACCATATATTTT. It codes for CASSLDPWAPGNTIYF.

The V gene is TRBV6-2 or TRBV6-3, the J gene TRBJ1-2; TRBD1 aligns across 9 bases. The J segment lost 4 bases and the V segment lost 6 bases, leaving 3 bases of the junction unmatched. This CDR3 has 13 amino acids. Germline-derived CDR1 and CDR2 are MNHEY and SVGEGT. CDR3 protein: CASSTGGIYGYTF. The CDR3 coding sequence is TGTGCCAGCAGCACAGGGGGCATCTATGGCTACACCTTC.

The chain couples TRBV29-1 to TRBJ2-4, with no clear D. Germline V gives CDR1 SQVTM, CDR2 ANQGSEA. This CDR3 region has 15 residues. V was clipped by 3 bases and J by 0 bases, with 12 bases between them. This chain's CDR3 is CSVEVQRLAKNIQYF. The CDR3 region has the DNA TGCAGCGTTGAGGTTCAGAGACTAGCCAAAAACATTCAGTACTTC.

The V gene is TRBV30, the J gene TRBJ1-6, with TRBD1 as a possible D gene (5 bases). Trimming removed 3 bases at V and 3 bases at J, with 12 bases between. The CDR3 covers 15 residues. In germline, CDR1 is GTSNPN, CDR2 SVGIG (reference sequence). CDR3 in amino acids: CAWSQGRGYNSPLHF. CDR3 in DNA: TGTGCCTGGAGCCAAGGTAGGGGCTATAATTCACCCCTCCACTTT.

The CDR3 sequence is CASSSTVTTNYGYTF. The CDR3, as DNA: TGTGCCAGTAGCTCCACAGTGACAACTAACTATGGCTACACCTTC. The chain employs TRBV19 and TRBJ1-2, with D unresolved. Per germline, CDR1 LNHDA and CDR2 SQIVND (reference sequence). The V gene lost 6 bases and the J gene lost 0 bases, with 14 bases spanning the gap. The CDR3 sequence is 15 residues long.

This rearrangement joins TRBV5-8 to TRBJ1-3; D gene ambiguous. Germline V gives CDR1 SGHTS, CDR2 YDEGEE. The CDR3 consists of 14 residues. V lost 5 bases to trimming and J lost 0 bases, with 9 bases between them. CDR3 nucleotides: TGTGCCAGCAGGCGGACTATCTCTGGAAACACCATATATTTT. Translating it yields CASRRTISGNTIYF.

The gene calls are TRBV27 and TRBJ2-3; D call uncertain. The CDR3 extends over 13 amino acids. Trimming took off 5 bases at V and 8 bases at J, with 14 bases between the two ends. Germline CDR1 is MNHEY and CDR2 is SMNVEV (reference sequence). Here the CDR3 reads CASSEVSRGTQYF. DNA of the CDR3: TGTGCCAGCAGTGAGGTTTCGCGCGGTACGCAGTATTTT.

This rearrangement joins TRBV10-1 to TRBJ1-1; no clear D. The CDR3 contains 13 residues. Germline CDR1 reads WNHNN; CDR2 reads SYGVQD (reference sequence). Trimming left V 2 bases short and J 2 bases short, with 6 bases between. DNA for the CDR3: TGCGCCAGCAGTGAGCAGGCCAACACTGAAGCTTTCTTT. Protein sequence: CASSEQANTEAFF.

This chain joins TRBV5-4 and TRBJ1-2, with 8 bases lining up with TRBD1. Germline values: CDR1 SGHNT, CDR2 YYREEE (reference sequence). The CDR3 runs to 16 residues. V shed 4 bases, J shed 4 bases, and the junction held 12 bases outside the gene matches. CDR3 residues: CASSLTDRDPFYGYTF. The CDR3 nucleotides read TGTGCCAGCAGCCTGACGGACAGGGATCCCTTCTATGGCTACACCTTC.

The chain has TRBV30 and TRBJ1-1; the match to TRBD1 covers 7 bases. Germline trimming cut 4 bases from V and 3 bases from J; bases unmatched to any gene: 14. The CDR3 has 16 amino acids. Per the germline V gene, CDR1 is GTSNPN and CDR2 is SVGIG (reference sequence). In DNA, the CDR3 is TGTGCCTGGACCCCCCTCGACAGGGTAAGGGACACTGAAGCTTTCTTT. It codes for CAWTPLDRVRDTEAFF.

This clone appeared a few times. The chain couples TRBV18 to TRBJ1-1; TRBD1 agrees at 11 bases. CDR1 and CDR2 (germline): KGHSH, LQKENI. The CDR3 contains 18 residues. The ends lost 3 bases at V and 3 bases at J; junction bases unmatched: 12. The CDR3 sequence is CASSPLGQGAGMDTEAFF. DNA of the CDR3: TGTGCCAGCTCACCCCTTGGACAGGGGGCGGGTATGGACACTGAAGCTTTCTTT.

The J gene is TRBJ1-2, the V gene TRBV7-2, with D unclear. The germline V and J ends were trimmed by 5 bases and 7 bases, with 17 bases remaining between them. This CDR3 has 14 amino acids. The germline V gene encodes CDR1 SGHTA and CDR2 FQGNSA. DNA of the CDR3: TGTGCCAGCAGCCCTAGCCCCTTAGAAAGTGGCTACACCTTC. Translated: CASSPSPLESGYTF.

The rearrangement links TRBV3-1 (or the pseudogene TRBV3-2) to TRBJ1-5; D ambiguous. Trimming stripped 1 base from V and 0 bases from J, with 4 bases between. The V gene's germline CDR1 is LGHDT and CDR2 YNNKEL (reference sequence). The CDR3 spans 14 residues. The CDR3 nucleotides are TGTGCCAGCAGCCAAGCTAGTAGCAATCAGCCCCAGCATTTT. The encoded protein is CASSQASSNQPQHF.

The table lists this clone with a count of one. The V gene is TRBV7-8, the J gene TRBJ1-2, with D possibly matching TRBD1 (5 bases). Trimming shortened V by 5 bases and J by 7 bases, and 17 bases separated the two germline ends. The CDR3 is 14 residues long. CDR1 and CDR2 (germline): SGHVS, FQNEAQ. The CDR3 coding sequence is TGTGCCAGCAGCCCCGGTGTTATTCAGGGTGGCTACACCTTC. This codes for CASSPGVIQGGYTF.

This rearrangement joins TRBV7-2 to TRBJ2-5; 7 nucleotides match TRBD1. Germline V gives CDR1 SGHTA, CDR2 FQGNSA. CDR3 length: 15 amino acids. The V and J ends lost 1 base and 5 bases, in that order; junction bases with no gene match: 7. CDR3 nucleotides: TGTGCCAGCAGCTTAGGGGGGACAGATGTTGAGACCCAGTACTTC. It translates to CASSLGGTDVETQYF.